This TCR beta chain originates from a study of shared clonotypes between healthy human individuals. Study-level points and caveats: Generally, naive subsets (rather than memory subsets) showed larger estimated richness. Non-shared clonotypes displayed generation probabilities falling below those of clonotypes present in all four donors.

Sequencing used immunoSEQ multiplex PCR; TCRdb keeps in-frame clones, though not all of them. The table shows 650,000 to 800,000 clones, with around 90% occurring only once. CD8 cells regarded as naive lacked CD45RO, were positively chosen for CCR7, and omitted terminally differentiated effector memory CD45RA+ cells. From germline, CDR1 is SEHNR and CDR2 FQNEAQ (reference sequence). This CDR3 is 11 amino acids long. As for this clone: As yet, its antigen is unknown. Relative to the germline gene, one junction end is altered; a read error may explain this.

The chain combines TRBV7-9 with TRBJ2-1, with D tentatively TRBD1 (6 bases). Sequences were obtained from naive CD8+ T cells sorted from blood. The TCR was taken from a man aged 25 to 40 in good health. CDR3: CASSLEGQRVF. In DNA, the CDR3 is TGTGCCAGCAGCTTAGAAGGACAGAGAGTCTTC.